This T cell receptor (beta chain) was identified in a study of spatial heterogeneity in lung cancer. Overall study: The library had UMIs, and each TCR and UMI pair averaged more than ten raw reads. General observations from the study: Ubiquitous expanded tumor TCRs appeared in blood more at resection than follow-up.

Noted time point: blood at routine non-recurrence follow-up after resection. Researchers sequenced whole RNA taken from tumor, nontumor lung or frozen PBMC without sorting. CDR3 length: 12 amino acids. V shed 6 bases and J shed 4 bases, with 8 bases lying between them. Germline V lookup: CDR1 MDHEN, CDR2 SYDVKM. Unique molecular identifiers, one per molecule, were present on every TCR cDNA molecule. TCRdb called the 5' RACE reads again in MiXCR, with one record for every CDR3 protein. The profile shows 3,500 to 4,500 distinct CDR3 sequences, roughly 24% of them singletons. There are a few counts of this clonotype. The antigen remains unidentified.

The receptor was isolated from a male donor with early-stage non-small cell lung cancer. V usage is TRBV28 and J usage is TRBJ2-3; no clear D. The material was PBMCs, obtained at follow-up. CDR3: CASSLGADTQYF. The CDR3 DNA is TGTGCCAGCAGCCTTGGGGCAGATACGCAGTATTTT.